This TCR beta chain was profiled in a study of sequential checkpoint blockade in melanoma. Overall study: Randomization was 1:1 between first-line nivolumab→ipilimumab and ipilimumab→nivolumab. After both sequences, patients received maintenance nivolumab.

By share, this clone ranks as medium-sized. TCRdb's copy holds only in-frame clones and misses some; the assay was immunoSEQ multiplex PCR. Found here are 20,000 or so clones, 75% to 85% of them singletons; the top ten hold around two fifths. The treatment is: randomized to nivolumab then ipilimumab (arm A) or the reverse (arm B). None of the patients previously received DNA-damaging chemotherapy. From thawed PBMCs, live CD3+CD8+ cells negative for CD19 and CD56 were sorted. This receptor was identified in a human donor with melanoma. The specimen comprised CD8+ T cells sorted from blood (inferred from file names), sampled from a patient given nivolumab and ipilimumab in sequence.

The CDR3: CASSLSGAGGYEQYF. The CDR3 region has the DNA TGTGCCAGCAGTTTATCGGGGGCGGGAGGGTACGAGCAGTACTTC. The chain employs TRBV27 and TRBJ2-7, with 9 bases lining up with TRBD2. The germline V gene has CDR1 MNHEY and CDR2 SMNVEV (reference sequence). The CDR3 is 15 amino acids. The J segment lost 4 bases and the V segment lost 0 bases, leaving 4 bases of the junction unmatched.